This T cell receptor beta chain is from a study of identical twins. CDR1 is SGHTA, CDR2 FQGNSA, per germline. CDR3 length equals 15 residues. Losses at the gene ends were 2 bases for V and 2 bases for J; bases not matched to a gene: 6. TCRdb called the 5' RACE reads again in MiXCR, with one record for every CDR3 protein. This table holds 430,000 or so distinct CDR3 sequences, roughly a quarter found once. These data are also associated with another study on T cells expressing NK-cell markers. That source notes: Each of a handful of donors carried dominant NKG2C+ clonotypes accounting for roughly 1.0-7.5% of CD8+ T cells.

V gene TRBV7-2 combines with J gene TRBJ2-7, with 7 bases aligning to TRBD1. Sample: CD4+ T cells sorted from blood. The receptor was derived from a woman between 18 and 30 years old in good health. The CDR3 region is CASSLPGQSAYEQYF. The CDR3 DNA is TGTGCCAGCAGCTTACCGGGACAGAGTGCCTACGAGCAGTACTTC.